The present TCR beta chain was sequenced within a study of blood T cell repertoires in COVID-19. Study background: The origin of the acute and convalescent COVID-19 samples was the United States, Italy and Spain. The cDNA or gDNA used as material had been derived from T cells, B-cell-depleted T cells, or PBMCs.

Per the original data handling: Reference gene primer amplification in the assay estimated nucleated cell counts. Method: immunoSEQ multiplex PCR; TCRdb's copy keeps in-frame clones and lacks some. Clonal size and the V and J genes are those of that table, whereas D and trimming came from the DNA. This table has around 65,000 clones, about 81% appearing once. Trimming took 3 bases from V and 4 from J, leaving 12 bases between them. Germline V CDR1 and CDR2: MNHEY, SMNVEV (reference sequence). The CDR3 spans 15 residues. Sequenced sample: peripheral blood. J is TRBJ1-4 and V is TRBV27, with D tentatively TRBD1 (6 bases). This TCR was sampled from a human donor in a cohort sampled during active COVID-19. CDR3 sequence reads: CASSFSGAVNEKLFF. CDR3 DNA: TGTGCCAGCAGTTTCTCAGGGGCCGTTAATGAAAAACTGTTTTTT.